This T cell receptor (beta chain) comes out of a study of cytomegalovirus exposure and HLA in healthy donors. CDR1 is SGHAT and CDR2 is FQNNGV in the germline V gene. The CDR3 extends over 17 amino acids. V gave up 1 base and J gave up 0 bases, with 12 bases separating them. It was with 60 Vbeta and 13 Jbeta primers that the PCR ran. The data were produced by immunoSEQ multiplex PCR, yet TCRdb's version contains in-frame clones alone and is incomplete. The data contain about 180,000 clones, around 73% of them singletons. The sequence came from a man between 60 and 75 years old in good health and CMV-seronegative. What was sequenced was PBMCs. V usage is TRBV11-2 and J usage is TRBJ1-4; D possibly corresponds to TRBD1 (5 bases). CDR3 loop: CASSLAVRGPTNEKLFF. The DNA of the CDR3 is TGTGCCAGCAGCTTAGCCGTAAGGGGCCCAACTAATGAAAAACTGTTTTTT.